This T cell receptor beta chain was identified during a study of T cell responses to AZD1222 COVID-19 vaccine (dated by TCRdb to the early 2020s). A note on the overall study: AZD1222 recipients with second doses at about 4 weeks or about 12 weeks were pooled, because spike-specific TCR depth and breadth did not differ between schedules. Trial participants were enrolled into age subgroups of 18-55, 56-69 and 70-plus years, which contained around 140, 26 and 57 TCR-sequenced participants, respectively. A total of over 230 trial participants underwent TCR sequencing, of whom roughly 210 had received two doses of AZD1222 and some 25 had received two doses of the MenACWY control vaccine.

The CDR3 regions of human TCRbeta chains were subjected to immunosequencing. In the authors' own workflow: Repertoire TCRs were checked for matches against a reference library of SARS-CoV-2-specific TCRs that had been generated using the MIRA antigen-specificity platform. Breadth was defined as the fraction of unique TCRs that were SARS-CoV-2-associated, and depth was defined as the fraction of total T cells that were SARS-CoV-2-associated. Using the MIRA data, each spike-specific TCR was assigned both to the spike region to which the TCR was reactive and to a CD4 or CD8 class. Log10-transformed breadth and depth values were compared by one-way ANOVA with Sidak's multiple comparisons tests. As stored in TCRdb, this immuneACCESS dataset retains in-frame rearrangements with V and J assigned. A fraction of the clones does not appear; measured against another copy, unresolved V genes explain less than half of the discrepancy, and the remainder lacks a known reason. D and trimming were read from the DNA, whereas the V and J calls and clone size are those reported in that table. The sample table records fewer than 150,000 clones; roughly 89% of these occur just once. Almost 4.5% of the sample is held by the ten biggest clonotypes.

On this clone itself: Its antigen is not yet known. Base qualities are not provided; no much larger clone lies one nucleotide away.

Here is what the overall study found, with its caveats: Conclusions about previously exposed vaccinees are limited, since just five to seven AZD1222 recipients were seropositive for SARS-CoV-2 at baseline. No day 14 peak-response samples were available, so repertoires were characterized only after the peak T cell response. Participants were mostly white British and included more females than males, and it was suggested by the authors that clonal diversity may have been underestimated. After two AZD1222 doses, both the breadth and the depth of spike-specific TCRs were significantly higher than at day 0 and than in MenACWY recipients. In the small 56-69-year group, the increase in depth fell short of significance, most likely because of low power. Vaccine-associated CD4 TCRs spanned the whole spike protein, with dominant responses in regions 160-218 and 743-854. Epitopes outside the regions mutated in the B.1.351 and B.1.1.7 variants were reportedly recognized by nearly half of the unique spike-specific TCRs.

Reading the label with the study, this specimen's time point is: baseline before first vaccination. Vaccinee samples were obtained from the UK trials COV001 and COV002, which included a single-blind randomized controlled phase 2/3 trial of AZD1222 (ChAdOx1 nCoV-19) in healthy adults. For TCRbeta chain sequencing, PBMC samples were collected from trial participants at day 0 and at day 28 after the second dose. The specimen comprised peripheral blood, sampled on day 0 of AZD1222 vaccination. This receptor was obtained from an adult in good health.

The CDR3 is CAWNAQGYDYGYTF. The nucleotide sequence reads as follows: TGTGCCTGGAATGCGCAGGGGTACGACTATGGCTACACCTTC. Recombination joined TRBV30 with TRBJ1-2, and TRBD1 may be the D gene, going by 6 matching bases. A distance of 15 bases separates the germline ends of V and J, which lose 4 bases and 3 bases respectively. The germline V gene encodes CDR1 GTSNPN and CDR2 SVGIG (reference sequence). The CDR3 measures 14 amino acids from cysteine to phenylalanine. Of the read, only the CDR3 DNA is kept; its 42 bases are in frame from base 1.